This TCR beta chain comes out of a study of somatic mutations in cytotoxic T cells in rheumatoid arthritis. The table came from immunoSEQ multiplex PCR; TCRdb's copy has only in-frame clones and leaves some out. Altogether 15,000 to 20,000 clones are present, over 80% being singletons, with the ten largest covering roughly 11%. CDR1 is SGHVS, CDR2 FQNEAQ, per germline. The V gene end was trimmed by 6 bases and the J gene end by 4 bases; junction bases not matched to a gene: 4. The CDR3 is 15 amino acids. Sequenced sample: CD8+ T cells sorted from blood. This chain connects TRBV7-8 to TRBJ2-1; the match to TRBD2 covers 12 bases. This sequence was found in a man between 18 and 35 years old with rheumatoid arthritis. The CDR3 sequence is CASRRTSGAYNEQFF. Here the CDR3 DNA reads TGTGCCAGCAGACGGACTAGCGGGGCATACAATGAGCAGTTCTTC.